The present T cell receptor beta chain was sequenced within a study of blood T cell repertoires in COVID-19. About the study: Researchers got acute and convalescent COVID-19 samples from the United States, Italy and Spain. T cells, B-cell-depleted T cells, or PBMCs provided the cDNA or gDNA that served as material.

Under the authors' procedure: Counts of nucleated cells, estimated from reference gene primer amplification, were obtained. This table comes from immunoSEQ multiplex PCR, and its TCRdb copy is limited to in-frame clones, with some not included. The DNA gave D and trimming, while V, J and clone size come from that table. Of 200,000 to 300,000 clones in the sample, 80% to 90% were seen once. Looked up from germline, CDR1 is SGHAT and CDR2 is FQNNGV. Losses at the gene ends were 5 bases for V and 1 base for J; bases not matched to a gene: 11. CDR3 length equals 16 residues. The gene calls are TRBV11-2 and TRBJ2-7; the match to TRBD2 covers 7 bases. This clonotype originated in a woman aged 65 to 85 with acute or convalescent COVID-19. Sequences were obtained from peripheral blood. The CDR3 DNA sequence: TGTGCCAGCAGCGCGAACCTAGCGGCGGGATCCTACGAGCAGTACTTC. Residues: CASSANLAAGSYEQYF.